The clone carrying this T cell receptor (beta chain) was observed a few times. Germline CDR1 SGHKS, CDR2 YYEKEE (reference sequence). Trimming cost V 4 bases and J 3 bases, with 14 bases left between them. The CDR3 extends over 14 amino acids. Patients in Seattle were enrolled during active infection, then followed longitudinally. This entry is derived from a study of blood T cell repertoires in COVID-19. Turning to the study itself: Sites across the United States, Italy and Spain contributed samples from acute and convalescent COVID-19. From T cells, B-cell-depleted T cells, or PBMCs came the material, which was cDNA or gDNA.

Source study methods: Amplified reference gene primers provided the basis for estimating nucleated cell counts. The table came from immunoSEQ multiplex PCR; TCRdb's copy has only in-frame clones and leaves some out. That table gives V, J and clone size, and the DNA gave D and trimming. Seen here are 60,000 to 65,000 clones, roughly 83% observed once, and the top ten hold about 9.4%. The receptor was derived from a man aged 45 to 65 with COVID-19, enrolled during active disease. V is TRBV5-5 and J is TRBJ2-7, with a weak D call TRBD2 (5 bases). The sample consisted of peripheral blood. In DNA form, the CDR3 reads TGTGCCAGCAGCATTGCTCTGAGGGTCTACGAGCAGTACTTC. It yields the protein CASSIALRVYEQYF.